Below, one T cell receptor (beta chain) is given with its context. What this receptor recognizes is not known. Qualities for individual bases were not recorded, and no much larger clone is one base off. Library generation was performed with RACE. The instrument was a NextSeq 500. During library preparation, unique molecular identifiers were attached to individual cDNA molecules so that TCRs could be counted in a quantitative, reproducible way. Each blood RNA sample was used to sequence both TCR alpha and TCR beta chains. As for the original processing: Samples had a median of 95,638 TCRs, with a range from about 23,224 to 750,000. V, J and CDR3 annotation of the TCR reads was performed with the Decombinator software suite. Every sample was subsampled to the same number of TCRs (28,000) for the PS versus PT1 abundance plots. Expanded TCRs were defined as absent before sensitization and observed at least eight times at the 2-week time point. TCRdb ran its own pipeline on the public reads, namely fastp trimming at Q25 and MiXCR clone calling, and kept in-frame beta chains. Rows are unified per CDR3 protein, each entry keeping the most common DNA and genes. The V and J calls and clone size come from TCRdb's table, not from the authors' own analysis. The sample data list a few hundred thousand distinct CDR3 sequences, and about 6% of these were observed just once. The biggest ten clones account for approximately 5.4% of the sample.

The entry originates in a study of human T cells and chemical hapten exposure (TCRdb year 2021). Context from the whole study: For sensitization, 2% DPC in acetone was applied to a roughly 2 cm by roughly 2 cm area of upper inner arm skin. Throughout the study period of roughly five months, patients also received therapeutic DPC doses to the scalp every week. Patch testing was done on the upper back using Finn chambers containing 0.01% DPC, and results were scored after 6 days according to International Contact Dermatitis Research Group standards. The mostly female patient cohort included alopecia areata with under or over 50% scalp involvement, alopecia totalis and alopecia universalis. Libraries were combined into a pool for sequencing, and differences in TCR yield between samples came mainly from small differences in library volumes within the pool. Peripheral blood TCR repertoire changes were tracked in vivo in alopecia patients during primary and secondary sensitization to the hapten diphenylcyclopropenone (DPC). Patient blood was sampled pre-sensitization (week 0) and at 2, 6 and about 24 weeks after DPC sensitization. Blood for TCR sequencing was provided by twenty-nine alopecia patients at one to four time points (pre-sensitization, 2, 6 and 24 weeks).

On the study overall, not on this receptor specifically: After repeated subsampling, the strength of the expansion versus patch-test correlation and the threshold at which it became significant changed. All patients had alopecia, a presumed autoimmune disease, so their immune response might differ from that of healthy individuals. DPC sensitization did not change the number of TCRs with a frequency above 1 in 1000, and there was no evidence of changes in global repertoire structure. Compared with pre-sensitization or healthy control sets, expanded TCRs formed significantly more large CDR3 similarity clusters, which is consistent with antigen-driven responses. Patch test score was positively correlated with the number of PT1 expanded TCRs, with significance at thresholds 8, 16 and 32 but not at 4.

Taken with the paper, the label for time point translates to: patch test 2, 6 weeks after DPC sensitization. Reading the label with the study, this specimen's treatment or condition is: therapeutic diphenylcyclopropenone sensitization with weekly scalp DPC. Blood at each patch-test visit was drawn before the patch test was applied. Patients were eligible if aged 18 to 70, diagnosed with alopecia and judged suitable for DPC therapy, and pregnant patients were excluded. Unfractionated whole blood was collected in Tempus Blood RNA tubes, and total RNA was extracted from that blood. This TCR derives from a woman between 18 and 29 years old with alopecia areata. Some clones in this sample may be carry-over from other donors' samples. The sample in question was whole blood, obtained in connection with sensitization to the hapten diphenylcyclopropenone (DPC).

The DNA sequence reads TGTGCCAGCAACAGCCCCTCGAACCCCTATGGCTACACCTTC. Its translation reads: CASNSPSNPYGYTF. The chain is encoded by TRBV6-2 or TRBV6-3 joined to TRBJ1-2; the D gene is unclear. V is reduced by 7 bases and J by 4 bases, leaving a spacing of 16 bases between them. The germline V gene yields MNHEY for CDR1 and SVGEGT for CDR2. Spanning cysteine to phenylalanine, the CDR3 consists of 14 amino acids. The kept DNA is CDR3 alone, 42 bases in frame from the first base.